This TCR beta chain was profiled in a study of T cells after yellow fever vaccination. Study observations and caveats: Abundant clonotypes (contaminants from the bulk population) could be present in FACS-sorted repertoires. Shared CD4/CD8 clonotypes were a small share, likely from convergent recombination. When the response was secondary, it was weaker but reached its peak faster, day 5 versus 15.

This clonotype was seen only a few times. The antigen is unknown. TCRdb used MiXCR to reprocess the 5' RACE reads, holding one entry per CDR3 protein. The sample records hundreds of thousands of distinct CDR3 sequences, roughly 20% being singletons. Per germline, CDR1 SGHRS and CDR2 YFSETQ. The CDR3 extends over 15 amino acids. The junction had 7 bases not matched to a gene; V was cut back by 4 bases and J by 1 base. V and J are TRBV5-1 and TRBJ1-2, with 7 bases identical to TRBD1. Sequenced here: PBMCs, sampled before the yellow fever booster vaccination. The clonotype was recovered from a man between 18 and 29 years old who received the YFV17D yellow fever vaccine. The CDR3 is CASSGTGDVNYGYTF. The CDR3, as DNA: TGCGCCAGCAGCGGCACAGGGGATGTTAACTATGGCTACACCTTC.